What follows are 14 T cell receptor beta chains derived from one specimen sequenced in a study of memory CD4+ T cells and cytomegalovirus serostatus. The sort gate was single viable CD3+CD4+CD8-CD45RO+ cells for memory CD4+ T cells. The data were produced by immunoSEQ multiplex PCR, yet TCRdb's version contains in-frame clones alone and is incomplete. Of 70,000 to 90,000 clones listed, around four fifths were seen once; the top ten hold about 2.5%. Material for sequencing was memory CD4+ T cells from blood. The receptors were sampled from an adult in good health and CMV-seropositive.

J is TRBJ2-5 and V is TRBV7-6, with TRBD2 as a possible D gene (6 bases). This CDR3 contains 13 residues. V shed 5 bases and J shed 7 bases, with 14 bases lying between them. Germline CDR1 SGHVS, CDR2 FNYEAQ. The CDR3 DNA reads TGTGCCAGCAGCACACGGGACGGGGGGACCCAGTACTTC. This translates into CASSTRDGGTQYF.

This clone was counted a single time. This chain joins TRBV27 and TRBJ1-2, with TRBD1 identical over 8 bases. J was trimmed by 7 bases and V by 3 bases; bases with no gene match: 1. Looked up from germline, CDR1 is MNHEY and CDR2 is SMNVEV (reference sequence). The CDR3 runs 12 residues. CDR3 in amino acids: CASSLDRVGYTF. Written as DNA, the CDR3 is TGTGCCAGCAGTTTGGACAGGGTTGGCTACACCTTC.

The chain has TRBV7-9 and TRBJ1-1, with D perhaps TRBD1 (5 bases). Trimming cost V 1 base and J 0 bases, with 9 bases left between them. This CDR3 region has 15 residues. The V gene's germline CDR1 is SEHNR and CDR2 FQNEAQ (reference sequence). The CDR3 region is CASSLGGHMNTEAFF. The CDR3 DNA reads TGTGCCAGCAGCTTAGGAGGACACATGAACACTGAAGCTTTCTTT.

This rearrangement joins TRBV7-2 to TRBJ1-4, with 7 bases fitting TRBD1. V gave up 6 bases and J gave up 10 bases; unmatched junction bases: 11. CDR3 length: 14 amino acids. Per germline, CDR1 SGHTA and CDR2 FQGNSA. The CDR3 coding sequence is TGTGCCAGCAGTTTACAGGGGACGGTGGGAAAACTGTTTTTT. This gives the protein CASSLQGTVGKLFF.

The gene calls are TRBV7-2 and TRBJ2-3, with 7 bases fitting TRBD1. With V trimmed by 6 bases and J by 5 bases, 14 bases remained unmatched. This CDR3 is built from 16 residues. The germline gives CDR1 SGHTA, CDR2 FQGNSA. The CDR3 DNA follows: TGTGCCAGCAGTCCTCCCCGGGACAGTTGGGGAGATACGCAGTATTTT. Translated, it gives CASSPPRDSWGDTQYF.

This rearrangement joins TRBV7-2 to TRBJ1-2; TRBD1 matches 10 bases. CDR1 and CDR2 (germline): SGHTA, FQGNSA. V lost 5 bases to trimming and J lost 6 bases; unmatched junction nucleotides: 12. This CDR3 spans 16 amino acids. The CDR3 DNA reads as TGTGCCAGCAGCCCCTTCAACCGGGACAGGGGCCATGGCTACACCTTC. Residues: CASSPFNRDRGHGYTF.

The DNA for the CDR3 is TGCGCCAGCAGTGTGACAGGGGGCACCGGGGAGCTGTTTTTT. Its translation is CASSVTGGTGELFF. J is TRBJ2-2 and V is TRBV10-1, with TRBD1 matching 9 bases. The junction had 1 base not matched to a gene; V was cut back by 4 bases and J by 4 bases. The length of the CDR3 is 14 residues. The V gene's germline CDR1 is WNHNN and CDR2 SYGVQD (reference sequence).

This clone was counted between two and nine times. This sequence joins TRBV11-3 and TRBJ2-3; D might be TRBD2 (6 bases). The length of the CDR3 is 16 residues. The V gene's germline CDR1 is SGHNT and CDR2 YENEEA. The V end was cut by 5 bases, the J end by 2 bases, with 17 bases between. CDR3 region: CASSARLVADTDTQYF. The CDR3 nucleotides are TGTGCCAGCAGCGCCCGACTAGTTGCAGACACAGATACGCAGTATTTT.

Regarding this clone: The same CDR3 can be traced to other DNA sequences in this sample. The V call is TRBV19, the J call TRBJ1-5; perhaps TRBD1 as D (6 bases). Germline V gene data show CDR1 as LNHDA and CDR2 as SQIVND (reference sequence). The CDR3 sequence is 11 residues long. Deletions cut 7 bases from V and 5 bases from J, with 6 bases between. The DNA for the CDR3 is TGTGCCAGTAAGGGGGATCAGCCCCAGCATTTT. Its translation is CASKGDQPQHF.

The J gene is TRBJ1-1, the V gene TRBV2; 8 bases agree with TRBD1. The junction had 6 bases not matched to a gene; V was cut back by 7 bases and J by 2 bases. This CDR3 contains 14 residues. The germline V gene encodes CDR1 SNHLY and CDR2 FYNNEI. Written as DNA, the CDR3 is TGTGCCAGCACCCTGACAGGGGTTAACACTGAAGCTTTCTTT. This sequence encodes CASTLTGVNTEAFF. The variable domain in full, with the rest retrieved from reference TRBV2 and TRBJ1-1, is EPEVTQTPSHQVTQMGQEVILRCVPISNHLYFYWYRQILGQKVEFLVSFYNNEISEKSEIFDDQFSVERPDGSNFTLKIRSTKLEDSAMYFCASTLTGVNTEAFFGQGTRLTVV.

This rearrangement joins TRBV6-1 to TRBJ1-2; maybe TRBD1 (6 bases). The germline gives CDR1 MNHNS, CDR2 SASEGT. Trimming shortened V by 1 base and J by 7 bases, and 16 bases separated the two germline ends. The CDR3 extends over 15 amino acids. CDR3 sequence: CASSEDPLGAAGYTF. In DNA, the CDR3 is TGTGCCAGCAGTGAAGATCCCCTGGGGGCGGCTGGCTACACCTTC.

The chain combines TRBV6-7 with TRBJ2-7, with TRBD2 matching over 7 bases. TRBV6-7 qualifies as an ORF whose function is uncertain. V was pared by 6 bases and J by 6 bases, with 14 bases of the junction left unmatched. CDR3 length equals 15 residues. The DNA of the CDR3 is TGTGCCAGCAGACCCCCGGGGGGATTGTTTCGCGAGCAGTACGTC. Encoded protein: CASRPPGGLFREQYV.

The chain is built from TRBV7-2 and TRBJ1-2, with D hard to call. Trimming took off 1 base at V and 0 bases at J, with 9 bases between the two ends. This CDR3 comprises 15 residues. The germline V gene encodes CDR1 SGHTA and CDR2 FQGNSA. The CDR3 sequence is CASSLVNAANYGYTF. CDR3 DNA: TGTGCCAGCAGCTTAGTTAACGCAGCTAACTATGGCTACACCTTC.

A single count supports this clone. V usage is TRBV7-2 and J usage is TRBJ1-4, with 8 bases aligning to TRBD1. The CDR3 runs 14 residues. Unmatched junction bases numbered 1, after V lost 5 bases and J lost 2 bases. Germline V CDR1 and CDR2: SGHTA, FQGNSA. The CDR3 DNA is TGTGCCAGCAGCCGGGACAGGACTAATGAAAAACTGTTTTTT. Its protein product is CASSRDRTNEKLFF. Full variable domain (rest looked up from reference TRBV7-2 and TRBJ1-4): GAGVSQSPSNKVTEKGKDVELRCDPISGHTALYWYRQSLGQGLEFLIYFQGNSAPDKSGLPSDRFSAERTGGSVSTLTIQRTQQEDSAVYLCASSRDRTNEKLFFGSGTQLSVL.